The sequence of this T cell receptor (beta chain) was determined in a study of shared clonotypes between healthy human individuals. The data were produced by immunoSEQ multiplex PCR, yet TCRdb's version contains in-frame clones alone and is incomplete. Among some 2,500,000 clones, less than 95% were seen once, and the ten largest hold about 0.41%. Only Caucasian adults living in Nashville, Tennessee served as donors. Trimming took 5 bases from V and 4 from J, leaving 11 bases between them. In germline, CDR1 is SQVTM, CDR2 ANQGSEA. The CDR3 sequence is 12 residues long. The study's findings and limits: Naive CD4 clonotype sharing across several donors was around 5%. It was the few donors that limited the genetic and exposure-history diversity represented. Some clonotypes were shared by all four sorted-subset donors, while others were not shared. The non-shared ones had lower generation probabilities than the shared ones.

Concerning this clone: Its antigen is unknown.

The chain combines TRBV29-1 with TRBJ1-1, with D possibly TRBD1 on 5 matching bases. The specimen sequenced was naive CD4+ T cells from PBMCs. As for subset: CD45RA+ positively selected. This sequence was found in a man between 18 and 29 years old in good health. Some clones in this sample may be carry-over from other donors' samples. The CDR3 sequence: CSVLGGGTEAFF. CDR3 in DNA: TGCAGCGTTCTCGGGGGAGGCACTGAAGCTTTCTTT.